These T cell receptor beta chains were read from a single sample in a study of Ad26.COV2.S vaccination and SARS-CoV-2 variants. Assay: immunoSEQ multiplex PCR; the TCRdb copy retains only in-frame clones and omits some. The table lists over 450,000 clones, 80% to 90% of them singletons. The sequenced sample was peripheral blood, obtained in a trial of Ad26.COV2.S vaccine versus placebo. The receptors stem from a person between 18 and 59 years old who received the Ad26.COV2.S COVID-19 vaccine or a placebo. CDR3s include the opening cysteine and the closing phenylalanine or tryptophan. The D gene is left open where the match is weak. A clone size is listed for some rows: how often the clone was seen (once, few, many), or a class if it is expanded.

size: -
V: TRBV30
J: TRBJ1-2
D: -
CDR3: CAWSVPLWKNYGYTF
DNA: TGTGCCTGGAGTGTACCCCTGTGGAAAAACTATGGCTACACCTTC

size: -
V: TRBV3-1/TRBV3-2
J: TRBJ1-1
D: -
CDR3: CASSQGAPMNTEAFF
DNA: TGTGCCAGCAGCCAAGGGGCCCCAATGAACACTGAAGCTTTCTTT

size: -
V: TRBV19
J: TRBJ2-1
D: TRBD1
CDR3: CATRDRGSYNEQFF
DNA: TGTGCCACACGGGACAGGGGGTCCTACAATGAGCAGTTCTTC

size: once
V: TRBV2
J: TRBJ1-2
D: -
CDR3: CASGGTRDYGYTF
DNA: TGTGCCAGCGGGGGGACCAGGGACTATGGCTACACCTTC

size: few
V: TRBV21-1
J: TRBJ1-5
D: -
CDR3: CASSKGRGSNQPQHF
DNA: TGTGCCAGCAGCAAAGGGCGGGGGAGCAATCAGCCCCAGCATTTT

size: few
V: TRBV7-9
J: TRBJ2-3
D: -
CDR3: CASSETGTQYF
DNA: TGTGCCAGCAGCGAGACAGGCACGCAGTATTTT

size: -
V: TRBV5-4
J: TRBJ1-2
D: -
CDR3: CASSLGAGGGAYGYTF
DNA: TGTGCCAGCAGCTTGGGAGCCGGGGGAGGGGCCTATGGCTACACCTTC

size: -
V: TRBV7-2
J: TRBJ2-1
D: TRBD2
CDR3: CASSLHIAGGLGEQFF
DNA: TGTGCCAGCAGCTTACACATAGCGGGAGGGTTGGGTGAGCAGTTCTTC

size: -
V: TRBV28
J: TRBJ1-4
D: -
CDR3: CASSFGGPLNEKLFF
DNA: TGTGCCAGCAGTTTTGGGGGACCGCTTAATGAAAAACTGTTTTTT

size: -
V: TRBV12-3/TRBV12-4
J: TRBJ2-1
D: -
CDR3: CASSLKGYNEQFF
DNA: TGTGCCAGCAGTTTGAAGGGGTACAATGAGCAGTTCTTC

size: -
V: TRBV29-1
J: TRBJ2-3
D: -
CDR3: CSVPTGYGRTDTQYF
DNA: TGCAGCGTTCCGACAGGGTACGGGAGGACAGATACGCAGTATTTT

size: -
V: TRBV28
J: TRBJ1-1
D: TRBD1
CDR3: CASSLSHFRDRTEAFF
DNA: TGTGCCAGCAGTTTATCTCACTTCCGGGACAGAACTGAAGCTTTCTTT

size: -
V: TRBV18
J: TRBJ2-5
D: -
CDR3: CASSPDLVETQYF
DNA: TGTGCCAGCTCACCAGACTTAGTGGAGACCCAGTACTTC

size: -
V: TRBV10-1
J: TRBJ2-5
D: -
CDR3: CASRIRPPRRQETQYF
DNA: TGCGCCAGCAGGATACGACCGCCGCGCCGACAAGAGACCCAGTACTTC

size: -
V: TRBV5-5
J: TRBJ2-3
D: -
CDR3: CASSAATDTQYF
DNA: TGTGCCAGCAGCGCGGCAACAGATACGCAGTATTTT

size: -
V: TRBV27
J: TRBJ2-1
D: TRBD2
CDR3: CASSPRMGLAGDPSYNEQFF
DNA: TGTGCCAGCAGTCCGCGAATGGGACTAGCGGGGGACCCATCCTACAATGAGCAGTTCTTC

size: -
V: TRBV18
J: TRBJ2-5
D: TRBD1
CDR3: CASSPGQGQETQYF
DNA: TGTGCCAGCTCACCTGGACAGGGTCAAGAGACCCAGTACTTC

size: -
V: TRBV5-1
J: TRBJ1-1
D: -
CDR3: CASSYGYGPQKTEAFF
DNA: TGCGCCAGCAGCTACGGGTACGGACCCCAAAAAACGGAAGCTTTCTTT

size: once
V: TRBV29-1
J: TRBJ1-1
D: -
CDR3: CSASWRESNTEAFF
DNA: TGCAGCGCCTCATGGCGGGAGTCGAACACTGAAGCTTTCTTT

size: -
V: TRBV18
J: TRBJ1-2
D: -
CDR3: CASSPPGGSGYTF
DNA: TGTGCCAGCTCACCACCAGGGGGTAGCGGCTACACCTTC